This T cell receptor beta chain derives from a study of T cells in Graves' hyperthyroidism and ophthalmopathy. Hyperthyroidism had been newly diagnosed in patients aged 18 to 65, and its duration was under 2 months. Thyroid ultrasound, orbital computed tomography, clinical symptoms, and serum thyroxine and TRAb underpinned diagnoses. Template material for amplifying TCR beta CDR3 regions consisted of RNA transcripts. Primed by the HTBI set, a first-round RT-PCR was run on the TCR CDR3. TCRdb called the multiplex PCR reads again in MiXCR, with one record for every CDR3 protein. Of 750,000 to 900,000 distinct CDR3 sequences detected, roughly 37% appear once; the ten largest clones hold approximately 8.7%. Worth noting for this clonotype: Antigen unknown.

Germline CDR1 MNHNS, CDR2 SASEGT. The V gene lost 4 bases and the J gene lost 3 bases, with 7 bases spanning the gap. The CDR3 is 13 residues long. Overall study results and limits: Blood also showed most of the thyroid clonotypes that were expanded above 0.001. Model predictions of ophthalmopathy came a median roughly 6.7 months before onset.

The TCR originated in a man between 18 and 29 years old with Graves' hyperthyroidism. The chain recombines TRBV6-1 with TRBJ1-5; no firm D call. Sequencing used blood. CDR3 in DNA: TGTGCCAGCAGTGCCAGCCTCAATCAGCCCCAGCATTTT. Amino acid sequence: CASSASLNQPQHF.